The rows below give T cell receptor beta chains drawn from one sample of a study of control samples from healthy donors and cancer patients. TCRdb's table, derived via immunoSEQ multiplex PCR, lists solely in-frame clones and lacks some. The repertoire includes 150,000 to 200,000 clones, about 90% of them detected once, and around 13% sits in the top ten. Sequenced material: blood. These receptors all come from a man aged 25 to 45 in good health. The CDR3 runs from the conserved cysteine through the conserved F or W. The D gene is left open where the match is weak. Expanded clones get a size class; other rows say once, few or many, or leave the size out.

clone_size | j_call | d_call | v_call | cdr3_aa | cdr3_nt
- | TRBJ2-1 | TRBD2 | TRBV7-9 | CASSLIRTSHNEQFF | TGTGCCAGCAGCTTAATCCGGACTAGCCACAATGAGCAGTTCTTC
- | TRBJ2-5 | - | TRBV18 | CASSPRGETQYF | TGTGCCAGCTCACCAAGGGGAGAGACCCAGTACTTC
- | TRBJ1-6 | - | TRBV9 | CASSPESYNSPLHF | TGTGCCAGCAGTCCGGAGTCCTATAATTCACCCCTCCACTTT
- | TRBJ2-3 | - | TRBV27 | CASGADTDTQYF | TGTGCCAGCGGGGCAGACACAGATACGCAGTATTTT
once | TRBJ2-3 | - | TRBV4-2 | CASSTIDSRTDTQYF | TGTGCCAGCAGCACTATAGATTCCCGTACAGATACGCAGTATTTT
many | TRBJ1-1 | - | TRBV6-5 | CASSSDRFTEAFF | TGTGCCAGCAGTTCTGACCGATTCACTGAAGCTTTCTTT
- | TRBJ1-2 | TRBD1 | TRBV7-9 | CASSLTGTDLANYGYTF | TGTGCCAGCAGCCTTACCGGGACAGACCTAGCTAACTATGGCTACACCTTC
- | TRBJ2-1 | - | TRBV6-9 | CAIPHPEIEQFF | TGTGCCATCCCTCACCCAGAGATTGAGCAGTTCTTC
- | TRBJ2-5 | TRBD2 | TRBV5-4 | CASSLTSGGSETQYF | TGTGCCAGCAGCTTAACTAGCGGGGGGTCAGAGACCCAGTACTTC
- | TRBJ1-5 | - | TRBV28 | CASMGTWNQPQHF | TGTGCCAGCATGGGGACATGGAATCAGCCCCAGCATTTT
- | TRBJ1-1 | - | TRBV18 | CASSPQMGLTEAFF | TGTGCCAGCTCACCACAGATGGGGCTCACTGAAGCTTTCTTT
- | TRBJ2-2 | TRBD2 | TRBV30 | CAWRPPPGAGGRTGELFF | TGTGCCTGGAGGCCCCCCCCGGGGGCGGGAGGGCGTACCGGGGAGCTGTTTTTT
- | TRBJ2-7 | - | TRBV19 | CASSTIGTGSYEQYF | TGTGCCAGTAGTACAATTGGGACCGGATCCTACGAGCAGTACTTC
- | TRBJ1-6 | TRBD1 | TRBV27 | CASSSSGTELYPPLHF | TGTGCCAGCAGTTCTAGCGGGACAGAGTTGTACCCACCCCTCCACTTT
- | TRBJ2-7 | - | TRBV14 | CASSQALYEQYF | TGTGCCAGCAGCCAAGCTCTCTACGAGCAGTACTTC
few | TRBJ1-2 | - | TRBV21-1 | CASGVDRRGDGYTF | TGTGCCAGCGGAGTAGACAGGAGGGGAGATGGCTACACCTTC
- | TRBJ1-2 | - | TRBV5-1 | CASSLGGVGVYTF | TGCGCCAGCAGCTTGGGCGGAGTGGGTGTCTACACCTTC
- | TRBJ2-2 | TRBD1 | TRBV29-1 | CSVTDRGMTGELFF | TGCAGCGTCACGGACAGGGGGATGACCGGGGAGCTGTTTTTT
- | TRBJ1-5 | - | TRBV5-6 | CASSLVGTPNQPQHF | TGTGCCAGCAGCTTGGTTGGGACACCTAATCAGCCCCAGCATTTT
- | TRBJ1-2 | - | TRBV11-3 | CASSLVTPPQVRGYTF | TGTGCCAGCAGCTTAGTTACCCCCCCCCAGGTTAGAGGCTACACCTTC
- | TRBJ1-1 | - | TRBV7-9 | CASSLGGVRRTEAFF | TGTGCCAGCAGCTTAGGCGGGGTTAGAAGGACTGAAGCTTTCTTT
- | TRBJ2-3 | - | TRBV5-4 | CASSLDSPGWDTQYF | TGTGCCAGCAGCTTAGACTCCCCGGGATGGGATACGCAGTATTTT
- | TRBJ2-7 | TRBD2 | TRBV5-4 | CASSPDPSGRPTYEQYF | TGTGCCAGCAGCCCGGACCCTAGCGGGAGGCCAACCTACGAGCAGTACTTC
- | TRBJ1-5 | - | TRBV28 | CASSFLGTNQPQHF | TGTGCCAGCAGTTTTCTCGGGACCAATCAGCCCCAGCATTTT
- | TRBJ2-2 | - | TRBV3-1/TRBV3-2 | CASSQGLADTGELFF | TGTGCCAGCAGCCAAGGGCTAGCAGACACCGGGGAGCTGTTTTTT
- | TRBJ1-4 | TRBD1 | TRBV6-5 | CASSRQGVEKLFF | TGTGCCAGCAGTAGACAGGGAGTGGAAAAACTGTTTTTT
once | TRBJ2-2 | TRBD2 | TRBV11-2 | CASSSLSGLNTGELFF | TGTGCCAGCAGCTCCCTTAGCGGGCTGAACACCGGGGAGCTGTTTTTT
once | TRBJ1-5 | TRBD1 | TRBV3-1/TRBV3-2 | CASSQAGGGGNQPQHF | TGTGCCAGCAGCCAAGCAGGGGGCGGCGGCAATCAGCCCCAGCATTTT
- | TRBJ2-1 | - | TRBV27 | CASSSGLFNEQFF | TGTGCCAGCAGTTCGGGACTTTTCAATGAGCAGTTCTTC
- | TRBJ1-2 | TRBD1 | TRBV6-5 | CASSQDRELGYTF | TGTGCCAGCAGTCAGGACAGGGAGCTCGGCTACACCTTC
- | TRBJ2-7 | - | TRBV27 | CASSLHGDEQYF | TGTGCCAGCAGTTTACACGGGGACGAGCAGTACTTC
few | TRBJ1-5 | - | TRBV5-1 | CASSPDSPNQPQHF | TGCGCCAGCAGCCCGGACAGTCCCAATCAGCCCCAGCATTTT
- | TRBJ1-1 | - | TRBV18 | CASSPARRTSNTEAFF | TGTGCCAGCTCACCCGCTCGGAGGACTTCGAACACTGAAGCTTTCTTT
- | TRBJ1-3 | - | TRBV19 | CASSTGGFNTIYF | TGTGCCAGTAGTACCGGGGGATTCAACACCATATATTTT
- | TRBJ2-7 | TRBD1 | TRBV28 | CASRRTGVNEQYF | TGTGCCAGCAGGCGGACAGGGGTGAACGAGCAGTACTTC
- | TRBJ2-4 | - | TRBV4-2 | CASSQDAKNIQYF | TGTGCCAGCAGCCAAGATGCCAAAAACATTCAGTACTTC
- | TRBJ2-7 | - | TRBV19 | CASSIVNRGEQYF | TGTGCCAGTAGTATAGTGAACCGGGGAGAGCAGTACTTC
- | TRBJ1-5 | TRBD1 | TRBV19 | CASSSGTGANQPQHF | TGTGCCAGTAGTTCCGGGACAGGGGCCAATCAGCCCCAGCATTTT
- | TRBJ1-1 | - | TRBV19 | CASSIPNMNTEAFF | TGTGCCAGTAGTATACCCAATATGAACACTGAAGCTTTCTTT
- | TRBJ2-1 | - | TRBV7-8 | CASSLEGWGINYNEQFF | TGTGCCAGCAGCTTAGAGGGCTGGGGGATAAACTACAATGAGCAGTTCTTC
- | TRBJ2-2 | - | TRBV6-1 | CASSEGGRDTGELFF | TGTGCCAGCAGTGAAGGGGGGCGCGACACCGGGGAGCTGTTTTTT
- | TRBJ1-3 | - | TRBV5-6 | CASSPGTARNTIYF | TGTGCCAGCAGCCCCGGGACGGCGAGAAACACCATATATTTT
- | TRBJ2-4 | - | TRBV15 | CATSRVYQGLKNIQYF | TGTGCCACCAGCAGAGTTTACCAGGGCCTTAAAAACATTCAGTACTTC
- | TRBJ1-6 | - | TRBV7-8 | CASSQTGGSSPLHF | TGTGCCAGCAGCCAAACGGGGGGGAGTTCACCCCTCCACTTT